This T cell receptor (beta chain) originates from a study of post-analysis software for immune sequencing data. About the research overall: The patients showed relapsing-remitting, secondary progressive and progressive-relapsing multiple sclerosis courses.

Comment on this clonotype: The antigen remains undetermined.

General study results and limits: In multiple sclerosis, normalized Chao1 diversity was significantly below that of controls. Under F measure analysis, samples from one preparation batch co-clustered strongly. A few TRBV segments (TRBV5-6, TRBV5-1 and TRBV20-1 among them) occurred more frequently in patients than in controls.

Trimming took 5 bases from V and 2 from J, leaving 9 bases between them. Germline CDR1 SEHNR, CDR2 FQNEAQ (reference sequence). The CDR3 is 13 residues long. The TCR beta cDNA libraries contained unique molecular identifiers. Out of roughly 0.85 to 10 million T cells, about 460,000 cDNA molecules were generated. TCRdb re-called the PCR reads with MiXCR, one entry per CDR3 protein. The sample includes hundreds of thousands of distinct CDR3 sequences, 30% seen only once; the top ten take under 0.7%. Specimen: blood. This chain links TRBV7-9 with TRBJ1-1; no definite D call. The source of this sequence is a girl between 10 and 17 years old with multiple sclerosis. The CDR3 reads CASSAQSNTEAFF. Written as DNA, the CDR3 is TGTGCCAGCAGCGCGCAATCTAACACTGAAGCTTTCTTT.